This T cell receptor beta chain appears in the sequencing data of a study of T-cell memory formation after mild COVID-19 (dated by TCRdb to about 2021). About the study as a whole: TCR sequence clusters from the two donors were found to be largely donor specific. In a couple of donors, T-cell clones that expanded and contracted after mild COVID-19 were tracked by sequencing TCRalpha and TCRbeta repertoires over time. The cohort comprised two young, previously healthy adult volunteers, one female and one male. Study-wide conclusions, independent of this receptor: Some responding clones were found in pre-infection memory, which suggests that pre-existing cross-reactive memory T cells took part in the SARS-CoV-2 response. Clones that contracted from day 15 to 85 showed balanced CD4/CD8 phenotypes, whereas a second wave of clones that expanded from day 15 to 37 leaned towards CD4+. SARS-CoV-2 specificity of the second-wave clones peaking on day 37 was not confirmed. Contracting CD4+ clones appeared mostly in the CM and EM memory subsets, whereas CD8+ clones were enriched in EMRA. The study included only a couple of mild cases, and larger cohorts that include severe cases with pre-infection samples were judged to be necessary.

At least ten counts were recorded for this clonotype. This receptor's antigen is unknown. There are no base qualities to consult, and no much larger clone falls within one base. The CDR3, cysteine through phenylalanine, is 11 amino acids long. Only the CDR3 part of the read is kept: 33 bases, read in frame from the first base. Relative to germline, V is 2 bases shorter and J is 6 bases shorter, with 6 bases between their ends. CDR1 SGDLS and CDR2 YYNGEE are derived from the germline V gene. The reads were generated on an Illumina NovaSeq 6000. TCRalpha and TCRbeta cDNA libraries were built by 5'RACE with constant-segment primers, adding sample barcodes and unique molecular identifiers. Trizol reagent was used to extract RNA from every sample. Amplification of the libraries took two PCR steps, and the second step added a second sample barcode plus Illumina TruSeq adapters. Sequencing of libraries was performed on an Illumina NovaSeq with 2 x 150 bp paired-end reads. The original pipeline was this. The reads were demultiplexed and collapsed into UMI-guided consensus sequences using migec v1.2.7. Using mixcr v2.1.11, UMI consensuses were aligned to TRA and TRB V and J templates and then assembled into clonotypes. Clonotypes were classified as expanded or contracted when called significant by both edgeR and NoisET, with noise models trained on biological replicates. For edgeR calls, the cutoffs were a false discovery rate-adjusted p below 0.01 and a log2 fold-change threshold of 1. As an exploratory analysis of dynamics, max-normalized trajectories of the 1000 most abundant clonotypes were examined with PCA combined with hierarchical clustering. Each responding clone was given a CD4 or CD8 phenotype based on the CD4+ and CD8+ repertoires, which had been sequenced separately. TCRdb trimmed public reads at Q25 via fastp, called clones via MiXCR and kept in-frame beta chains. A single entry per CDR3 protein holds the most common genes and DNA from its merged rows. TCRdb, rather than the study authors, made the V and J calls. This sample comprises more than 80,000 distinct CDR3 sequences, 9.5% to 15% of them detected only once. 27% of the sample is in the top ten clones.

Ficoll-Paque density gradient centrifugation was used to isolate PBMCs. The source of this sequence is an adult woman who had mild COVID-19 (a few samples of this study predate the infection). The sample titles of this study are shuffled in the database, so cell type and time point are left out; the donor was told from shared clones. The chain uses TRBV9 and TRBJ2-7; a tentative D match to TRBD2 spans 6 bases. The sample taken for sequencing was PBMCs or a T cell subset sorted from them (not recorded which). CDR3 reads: CASSVGGEQYF. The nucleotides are TGTGCCAGCAGCGTCGGGGGCGAGCAGTACTTC.